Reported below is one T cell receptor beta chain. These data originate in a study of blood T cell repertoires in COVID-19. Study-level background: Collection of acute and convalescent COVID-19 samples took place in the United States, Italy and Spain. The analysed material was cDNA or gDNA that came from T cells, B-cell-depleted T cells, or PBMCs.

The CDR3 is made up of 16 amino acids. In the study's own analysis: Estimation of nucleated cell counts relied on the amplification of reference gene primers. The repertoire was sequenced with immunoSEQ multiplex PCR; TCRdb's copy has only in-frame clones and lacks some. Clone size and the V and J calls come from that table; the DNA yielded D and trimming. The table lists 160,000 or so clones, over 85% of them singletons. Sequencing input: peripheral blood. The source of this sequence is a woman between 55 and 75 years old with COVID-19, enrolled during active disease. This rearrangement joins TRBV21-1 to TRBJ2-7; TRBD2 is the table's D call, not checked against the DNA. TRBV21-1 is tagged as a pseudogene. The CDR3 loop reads CASSRVKRSLLWEQYF. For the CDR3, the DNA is TGTGCCAGCAGCAGGGTAAAGCGGAGTTTACTGTGGGAGCAGTACTTC.